The TCR beta chain described here comes from a study of neurological immune-mediated disorders. The V and J ends lost 6 bases and 4 bases, in that order; junction bases with no gene match: 10. There are 15 residues in the CDR3. Germline CDR1 is DFQATT and CDR2 is SNEGSKA (reference sequence). This clonotype was seen at least ten times. Its antigen is unidentified. TCRdb reprocessed the 5' RACE reads with MiXCR, giving one entry per CDR3 protein. Of some 24,000 distinct CDR3 sequences listed, roughly 13% are singletons. Study-wide points: There were no CDR3 amino acid sequences shared by expanded clones across subjects, a result suggesting private repertoires in all groups. The greatest TCR clonal expansion occurred in HTLV-1-associated myelopathy and the least in multiple sclerosis, which fell below healthy controls.

The unsorted libraries were produced from 2 million PBMCs held at -80 C. The sequence came from a woman aged 40 to 50 with HTLV-1-associated myelopathy (HAM/TSP). The chain is built from TRBV20-1 and TRBJ2-3; 10 positions match TRBD2. The sequencing input was PBMCs. This CDR3 reads CSAPSYLAGADTQYF. The CDR3 nucleotides read TGCAGTGCCCCCTCTTATCTAGCGGGGGCAGATACGCAGTATTTT.